The sequence of this T cell receptor beta chain was determined in a study of T cell repertoires in cytomegalovirus infection (dated by TCRdb to the late 2010s). For the study in its entirety: Recently identified HLA-C-restricted CMV epitopes, whose presentation resists viral immunomodulation, were targeted by peptide stimulations together with well-studied HLA-B-restricted epitopes. Donor HLA type was relevant to the analysis, as public TCR beta signatures indicated carriage of CMV infection together with the matching HLA type. General findings and caveats noted by the study authors: Carriers of CMV infection plus the relevant HLA type were discriminated by the cumulative frequency of public TCR beta family members in the study cohort and in an independent roughly 370-donor cohort. The ex vivo response was dominated by HLA-C-restricted CMV-specific TCR beta clonotypes, which also provided the single most frequent clonotype in two of eight donors.

Taken from cysteine to phenylalanine, the CDR3 has 16 residues. The read is trimmed to its CDR3 DNA, 48 bases read in frame from base 1. CDR1 and CDR2, per the germline V gene (reference sequence), are SEHNR and FQNEAQ. V was cut back by 5 bases and J by 4 bases, leaving a gap of 18 bases between them. Taken with the paper, the label for treatment or condition translates to: in vitro stimulation with specific CMV peptide epitopes to enrich CMV-specific T cells. This clonotype was seen more than once but under ten times. Its target antigen remains unknown. Nothing much larger sits one base from this clone, and base qualities are not available. For sequencing, an Illumina HiSeq 1500 was employed. TCRdb cleaned the public reads at Q25 with fastp, built clones with MiXCR and kept in-frame beta chains. CDR3 protein duplicates are merged, each entry listing the most common genes and DNA. This sample has approximately 120,000 distinct CDR3 sequences in its table, and 25% to 35% of those were observed once. Around 54% of the sample is in the top ten clones.

Sequenced material: CD8+ T cells from cultured PBMCs, taken from culture after CMV antigen stimulation. The rearranged segments are TRBV7-9 and TRBJ1-3; a weak D assignment points to TRBD1 (6 bases agree). The origin of this receptor is a human donor in good health (CMV status not recorded). Some clones in this sample may be carry-over from other donors' samples. The CDR3 in this case is CASSQTLWGPGNTIYF. The nucleotides read TGTGCCAGCAGCCAGACCCTCTGGGGGCCAGGAAACACCATATATTTT.